This TCR beta chain was captured by sequencing in a study of blood T cell repertoires in COVID-19 (dated by TCRdb to about 2020). Concerning the study at large: Collaborator samples came from the United States, Italy and Spain and covered acute and convalescent phases of COVID-19. Deeply sampled blood TCRbeta repertoires from subjects exposed to, actively infected with, or recovered from COVID-19 were included in the dataset. Samples came from the ongoing ImmuneRACE study (first 160 participants) plus 1,254 subjects from 6 global collaborators. The prospective study material was composed of cDNA or gDNA derived from T cells, B-cell-depleted T cells, or PBMCs. The repertoires were released in a freely available public database intended as a resource for research on the immune response to SARS-CoV-2. A de-identified subject ID, COVID-19 status, age in years and sex were almost always included in the sample metadata. Where HLA class I and class II types were available, the types were taken from metadata supplied by the sample provider, not from assay-based typing. What the authors observed across the whole study: The amount of clinical and demographic metadata varied by source and participant and was provided uncurated.

With regard to this clone: Its antigen remains undetermined. Qualities for individual bases were not recorded, and no much larger clone is one base off.

Whole blood was collected in K2EDTA tubes by collaborating institutions according to the institutions' own protocols. Collaborator samples were shipped for TCRbeta analysis as frozen whole blood, isolated PBMCs, or DNA extracted from either sample type. TCRbeta CDR3 regions were amplified from genomic DNA using the immunoSEQ Assay, a bias-controlled multiplex PCR. Under the source paper's analysis protocol: The number of nucleated cells in each sample was estimated by amplification of reference gene primers within the assay. Sequence reads were collapsed and filtered to measure the absolute abundance of every unique TCRbeta CDR3 rearrangement. For each sample, productive Simpson clonality was calculated as the square root of Simpson's diversity index across productive rearrangements. Entries here come from immuneACCESS through TCRdb and include only in-frame sequences with V and J called. Some clones fail to appear in such tables; in the studies checked, an unresolved V gene covers under half of the shortfall, and the cause of the remainder is unknown. V and J calls and clone size follow that table, whereas D and trimming were derived from the DNA. Recorded for this sample are approximately 230,000 clones; about 86% of them occurred a single time. The biggest ten clones account for roughly 10% of the sample.

Taken from cysteine to phenylalanine, the CDR3 has 15 residues. CDR3 DNA is the only sequence kept; it has 45 bases, read in frame from the first base. V lost 3 bases and J lost 6 bases, and the count of bases not matched to a germline gene is 5. As encoded in the germline V gene, CDR1 is MDHEN while CDR2 is SYDVKM. The V and J genes are TRBV28 and TRBJ1-6, with TRBD1 identical over 7 junction bases. This sequence was found in a man of 80 years or more with acute or convalescent COVID-19. The source material was peripheral blood. The nucleotide sequence reads TGTGCCAGCAGTTTCGCGGGACAGACTAATTCACCCCTCCACTTT. It is translated as CASSFAGQTNSPLHF.